This T cell receptor (beta chain) was found in a study of blood T cell repertoires in COVID-19 (dated by TCRdb to 2020 to 2021). Regarding the research as a whole: The collaborator samples originated in the United States, Italy and Spain and spanned the acute and convalescent phases of COVID-19. Where available, HLA class I and class II types were obtained from metadata supplied by the sample provider rather than from assay-based typing. The repertoires were made available in a free public database intended to serve as a resource for research on the immune response to SARS-CoV-2. Samples came from the ongoing ImmuneRACE study (first 160 participants) plus 1,254 subjects from 6 global collaborators. The material from the prospective study consisted of cDNA or gDNA derived from T cells, B-cell-depleted T cells, or PBMCs. A de-identified subject ID, COVID-19 status, age in years and sex were almost always included in the sample metadata. The dataset comprised deeply sampled blood TCRbeta repertoires from subjects exposed to, actively infected with, or recovered from COVID-19.

As to this clone: Which antigen it targets is not known. Base qualities are not recorded, but no much larger clone differs from it by a single base.

CDR1 and CDR2, per the germline V gene, are MDHEN and SYDVKM. The CDR3 covers 14 residues, taking in both the cysteine and the phenylalanine. Only CDR3 DNA remains: 42 bases, in frame from the first base. V gives up 7 bases and J gives up 2 bases, and the segment between their germline ends measures 9 bases. Collaborating institutions collected whole blood in K2EDTA tubes following their own protocols. Collaborator samples were shipped for TCRbeta analysis as frozen whole blood, isolated PBMCs, or DNA extracted from either sample type. General findings and caveats noted by the study authors: The amount of clinical and demographic metadata varied by source and participant and was provided uncurated.

TCRbeta CDR3 regions were amplified from genomic DNA by means of the immunoSEQ Assay, a bias-controlled multiplex PCR. Turning to the authors' computational methods: The number of nucleated cells in each sample was estimated by amplification of reference gene primers within the assay. To quantify the absolute abundance of each unique TCRbeta CDR3 rearrangement, sequence reads were collapsed and filtered. For each sample, productive Simpson clonality was calculated as the square root of Simpson's diversity index across productive rearrangements. This immuneACCESS table, as held by TCRdb, lists in-frame sequences with V and J called but not all clones. Of the missing ones, under half trace to an unresolved V gene in checked studies; the others have no known cause. The V and J calls and clone size come from that table; D and trimming were worked out from the DNA. For this sample the table gives about 310,000 clones, of which approximately 90% were detected only once. Of the sample, about 2.3% falls within the top ten clones.

The sequence derives from a man younger than 35 with active or convalescent COVID-19. The sequencing sample was made of peripheral blood. The chain is made from TRBV28 and TRBJ2-6, and the D gene may be TRBD1, 6 bases matching. The sequence in DNA is TGTGCCAGCACTCAGGGGCCTGGGGCCAACGTCCTGACTTTC. Its amino acids are CASTQGPGANVLTF. The CDR3 plus the reference TRBV28 and TRBJ2-6 genes for the other parts give the full variable domain: DVKVTQSSRYLVKRTGEKVFLECVQDMDHENMFWYRQDPGLGLRLIYFSYDVKMKEKGDIPEGYSVSREKKERFSLILESASTNQTSMYLCASTQGPGANVLTFGAGSRLTVL.